This T cell receptor (beta chain) was profiled in a study of CD8+CD57+ T cells in acquired aplastic anemia. Comment on this clonotype: As yet, its antigen is unknown.

TCR beta VDJ and CDR3 profiling used genomic DNA as template. MiXCR was run by TCRdb on the reads, yielding one entry per CDR3 protein. Altogether 170,000 or so distinct CDR3 sequences are present, less than 65% being singletons, with the ten largest covering under 55%. For sequencing, patients were chosen who had shown expansion of CD8+CD57+ cells by flow cytometry. Prior therapy had not been administered to any patient at the time of blood sampling. Study results and caveats: With respect to CD8+ Simpson's diversity, patients and controls did not differ significantly. Patients and controls were found to share roughly 31 CD8+ CDR3 sequences.

The germline gives CDR1 SQVTM, CDR2 ANQGSEA. V lost 5 bases to trimming and J lost 7 bases, with 21 bases between them. The CDR3 has 15 amino acids. This receptor was identified in a human donor with aplastic anemia. The sample comprised sorted CD4+, CD8+, or CD8+CD57+ T cells (not recorded which) from PBMCs. The gene calls are TRBV29-1 and TRBJ2-1; TRBD2 might be the D (7 bases). The CDR3 DNA is TGCAGCGTTAACCTTGGGGGGGGCTCAAGAAATGAGCAGTTCTTC. Translating it yields CSVNLGGGSRNEQFF.